What follows are 2 T cell receptor delta chains derived from one specimen sequenced in a study of gamma-delta chains in newborns, infants, children. TCRdb made new clone calls on the reads using CATT. The profile shows 1,500 to 2,000 delta-chain clones, more than 0.95% of them singletons. Sequencing used blood. The receptors shown here come from a child who was a newborn, infant or young child, either healthy, febrile or measles-vaccinated (not recorded which).

Points on this clone: TCRdb assigns this DNA the protein of a much larger clone, which departs from its translation at residue 6; this likely reflects a read error, and the protein shown comes from translating the DNA. The J gene is TRDJ2, the V gene TRDV2; D gene uncertain. V was cut by 5 bases and J by 6 bases, with 15 bases left in between. The CDR3 covers 14 residues. Looked up from germline, CDR1 is GEAIGNYY and CDR2 is EKD. Here the CDR3 reads CACGTHSRAAQLFF. As DNA, the CDR3 is TGTGCCTGTGGCACTCACTCCCGGGCAGCACAACTCTTCTTT.

This clone is medium-sized by share. This likely reflects a read error, since a far larger clone is one base away. The sample contains more than one DNA sequence encoding this CDR3. This chain connects TRDV2 to TRDJ1; D not certain. The V gene's germline CDR1 is GEAIGNYY and CDR2 EKD. The CDR3 runs 16 residues. CDR3 DNA sequence: TGTGCCTGTGACCAAGTTAGCCGGACGGACACCGATAAGCTCATCTTT. Residues: CACDQVSRTDTDKLIF.